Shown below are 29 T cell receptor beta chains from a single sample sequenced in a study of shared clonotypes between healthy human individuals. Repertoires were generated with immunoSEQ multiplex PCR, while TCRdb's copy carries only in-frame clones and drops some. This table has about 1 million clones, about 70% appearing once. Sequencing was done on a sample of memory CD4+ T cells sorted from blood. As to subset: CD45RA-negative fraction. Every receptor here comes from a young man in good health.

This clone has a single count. The CDR3 sequence: CSARDPSGQYF. DNA for the CDR3: TGCAGTGCTAGGGACCCGAGCGGGCAGTATTTT. The chain recombines TRBV20-1 with TRBJ2-3, with D tentatively TRBD2 (5 bases). In germline, CDR1 is DFQATT, CDR2 SNEGSKA (reference sequence). The CDR3 extends over 11 amino acids. Trimming took 3 bases from V and 11 from J, leaving 12 bases between them.

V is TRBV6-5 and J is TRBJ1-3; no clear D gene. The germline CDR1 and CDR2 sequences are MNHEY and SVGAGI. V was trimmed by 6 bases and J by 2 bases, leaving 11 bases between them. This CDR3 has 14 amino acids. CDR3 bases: TGTGCCAGCAGACCGAGCGCCACTGGAAACACCATATATTTT. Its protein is CASRPSATGNTIYF.

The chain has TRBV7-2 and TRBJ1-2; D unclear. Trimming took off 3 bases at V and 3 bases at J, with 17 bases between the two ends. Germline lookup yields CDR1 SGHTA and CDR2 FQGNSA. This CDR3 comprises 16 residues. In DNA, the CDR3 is TGTGCCAGCAGCTTGGGCACCGGGGATGCAGACTATGGCTACACCTTC. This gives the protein CASSLGTGDADYGYTF. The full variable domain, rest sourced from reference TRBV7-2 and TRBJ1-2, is GAGVSQSPSNKVTEKGKDVELRCDPISGHTALYWYRQSLGQGLEFLIYFQGNSAPDKSGLPSDRFSAERTGGSVSTLTIQRTQQEDSAVYLCASSLGTGDADYGYTFGSGTRLTVV.

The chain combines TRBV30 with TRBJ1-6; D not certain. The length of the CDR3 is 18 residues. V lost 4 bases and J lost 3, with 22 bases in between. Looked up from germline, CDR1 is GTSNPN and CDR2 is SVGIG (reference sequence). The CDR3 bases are TGTGCCTGGACCGCGTTGGCCTGGGAGGATCTCTATAATTCACCCCTCCACTTT. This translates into CAWTALAWEDLYNSPLHF.

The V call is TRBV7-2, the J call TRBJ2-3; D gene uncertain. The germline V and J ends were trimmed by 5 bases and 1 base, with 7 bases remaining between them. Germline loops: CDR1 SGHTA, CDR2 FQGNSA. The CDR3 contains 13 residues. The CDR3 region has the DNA TGTGCCAGCAGCCCGACCCGCACAGATACGCAGTATTTT. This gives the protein CASSPTRTDTQYF. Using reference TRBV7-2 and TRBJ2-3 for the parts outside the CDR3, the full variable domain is GAGVSQSPSNKVTEKGKDVELRCDPISGHTALYWYRQSLGQGLEFLIYFQGNSAPDKSGLPSDRFSAERTGGSVSTLTIQRTQQEDSAVYLCASSPTRTDTQYFGPGTRLTVL.

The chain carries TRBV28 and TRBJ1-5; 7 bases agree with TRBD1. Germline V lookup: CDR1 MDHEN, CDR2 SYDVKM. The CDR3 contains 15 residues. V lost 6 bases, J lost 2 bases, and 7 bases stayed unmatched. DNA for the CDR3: TGTGCCAGCAGAACCACCAGGGGGGGCAATCAGCCCCAGCATTTT. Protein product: CASRTTRGGNQPQHF. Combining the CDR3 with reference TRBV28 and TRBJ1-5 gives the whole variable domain DVKVTQSSRYLVKRTGEKVFLECVQDMDHENMFWYRQDPGLGLRLIYFSYDVKMKEKGDIPEGYSVSREKKERFSLILESASTNQTSMYLCASRTTRGGNQPQHFGDGTRLSIL.

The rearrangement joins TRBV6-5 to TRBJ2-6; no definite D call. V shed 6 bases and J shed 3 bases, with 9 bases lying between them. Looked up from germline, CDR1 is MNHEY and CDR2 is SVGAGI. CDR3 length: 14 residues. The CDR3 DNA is TGTGCCAGCAGCACATCGGGTGGGGCCAACGTCCTGACTTTC. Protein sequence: CASSTSGGANVLTF.

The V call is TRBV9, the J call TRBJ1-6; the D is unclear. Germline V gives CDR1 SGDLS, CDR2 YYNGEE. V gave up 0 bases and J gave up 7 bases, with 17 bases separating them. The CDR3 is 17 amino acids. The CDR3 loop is CASSVEGGAMGNSPLHF. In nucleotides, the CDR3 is TGTGCCAGCAGCGTAGAGGGAGGAGCGATGGGAAATTCACCCCTCCACTTT.

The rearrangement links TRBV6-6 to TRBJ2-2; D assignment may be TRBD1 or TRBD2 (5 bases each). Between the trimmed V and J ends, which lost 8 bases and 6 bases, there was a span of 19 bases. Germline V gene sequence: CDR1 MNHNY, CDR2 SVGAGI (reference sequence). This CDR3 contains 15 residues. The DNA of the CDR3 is TGTGCCAGCTCCATTGGGACGTTAAGGGCCGGGGAGCTGTTTTTT. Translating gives CASSIGTLRAGELFF.

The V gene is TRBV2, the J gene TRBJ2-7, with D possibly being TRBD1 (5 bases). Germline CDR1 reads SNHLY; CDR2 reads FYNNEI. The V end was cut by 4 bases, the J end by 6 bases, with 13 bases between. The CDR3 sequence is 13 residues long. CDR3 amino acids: CASSVGRVREQYF. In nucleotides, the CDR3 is TGTGCCAGCAGTGTGGGCAGGGTACGCGAGCAGTACTTC.

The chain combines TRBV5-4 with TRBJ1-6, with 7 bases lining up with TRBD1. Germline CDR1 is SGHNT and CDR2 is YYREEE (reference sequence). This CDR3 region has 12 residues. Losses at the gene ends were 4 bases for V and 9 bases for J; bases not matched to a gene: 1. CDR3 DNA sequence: TGTGCCAGCAGCCGGGACAGTTCACCCCTCCACTTT. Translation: CASSRDSSPLHF.

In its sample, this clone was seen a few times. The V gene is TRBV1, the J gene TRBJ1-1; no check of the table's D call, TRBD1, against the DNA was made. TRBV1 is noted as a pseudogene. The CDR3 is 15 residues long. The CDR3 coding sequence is TGCACCAGCAGCCAAGAGCAGGTACCGAACACTGAAGCTTTCTTT. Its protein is CTSSQEQVPNTEAFF.

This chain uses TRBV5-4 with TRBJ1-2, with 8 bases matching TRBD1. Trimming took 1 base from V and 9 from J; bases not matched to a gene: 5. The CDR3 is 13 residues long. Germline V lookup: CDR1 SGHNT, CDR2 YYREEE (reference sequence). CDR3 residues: CASSLLDRGRYTF. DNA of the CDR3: TGTGCCAGCAGCTTGCTTGACAGGGGACGCTACACCTTC.

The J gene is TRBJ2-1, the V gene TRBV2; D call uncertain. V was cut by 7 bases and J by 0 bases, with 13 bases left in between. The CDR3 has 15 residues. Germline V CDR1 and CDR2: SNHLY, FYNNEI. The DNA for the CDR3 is TGTGCCAGCACTATGGACGGAAGCTCCTACAATGAGCAGTTCTTC. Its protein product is CASTMDGSSYNEQFF.

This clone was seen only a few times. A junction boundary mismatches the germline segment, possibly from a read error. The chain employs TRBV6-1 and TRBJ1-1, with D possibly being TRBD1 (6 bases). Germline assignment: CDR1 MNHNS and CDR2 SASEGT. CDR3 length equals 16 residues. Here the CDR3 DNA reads TGCGCCAGCAGTGATGGTCGGGGGCGTGGGAACACTGAAGCTTTCTTT. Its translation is CASSDGRGRGNTEAFF.

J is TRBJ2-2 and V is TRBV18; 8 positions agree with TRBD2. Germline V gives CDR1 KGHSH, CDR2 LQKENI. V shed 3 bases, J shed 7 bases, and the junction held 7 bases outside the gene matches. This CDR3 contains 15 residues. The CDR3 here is CASSPNGLADGELFF. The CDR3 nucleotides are TGTGCCAGCTCACCGAACGGACTAGCTGACGGGGAGCTGTTTTTT.

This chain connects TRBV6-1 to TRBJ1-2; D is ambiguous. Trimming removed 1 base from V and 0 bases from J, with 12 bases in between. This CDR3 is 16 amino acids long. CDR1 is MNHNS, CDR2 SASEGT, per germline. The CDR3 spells CASSEVYSSTNYGYTF. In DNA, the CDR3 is TGTGCCAGCAGTGAAGTGTATTCTTCTACTAACTATGGCTACACCTTC.

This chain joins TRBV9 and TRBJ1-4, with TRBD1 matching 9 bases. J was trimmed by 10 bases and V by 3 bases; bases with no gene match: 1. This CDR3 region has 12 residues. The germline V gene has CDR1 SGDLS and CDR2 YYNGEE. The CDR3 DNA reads TGTGCCAGCAGCGCGGGACAGGGAAAACTGTTTTTT. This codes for CASSAGQGKLFF.

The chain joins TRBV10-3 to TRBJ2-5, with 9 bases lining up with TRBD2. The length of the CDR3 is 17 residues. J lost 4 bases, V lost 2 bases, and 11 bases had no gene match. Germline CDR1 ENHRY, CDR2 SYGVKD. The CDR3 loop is CAISEVGGGAFRETQYF. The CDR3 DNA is TGTGCCATCAGTGAGGTTGGCGGGGGGGCTTTTAGAGAGACCCAGTACTTC.

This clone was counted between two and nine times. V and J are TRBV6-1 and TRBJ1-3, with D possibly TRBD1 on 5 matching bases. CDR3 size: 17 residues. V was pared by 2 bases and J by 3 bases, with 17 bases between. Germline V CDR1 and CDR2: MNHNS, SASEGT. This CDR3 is CASSERQGGLSGNTIYF. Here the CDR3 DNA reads TGTGCCAGCAGTGAACGGCAGGGTGGGCTGAGTGGAAACACCATATATTTT.

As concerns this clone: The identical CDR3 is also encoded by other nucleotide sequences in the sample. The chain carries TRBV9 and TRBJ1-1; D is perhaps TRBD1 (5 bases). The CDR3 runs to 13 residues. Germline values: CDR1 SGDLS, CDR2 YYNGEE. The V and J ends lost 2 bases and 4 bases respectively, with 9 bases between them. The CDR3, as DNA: TGTGCCAGCAGCGTTCAGGGAGGCACTGAAGCTTTCTTT. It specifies CASSVQGGTEAFF. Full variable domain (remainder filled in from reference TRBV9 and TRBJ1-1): DSGVTQTPKHLITATGQRVTLRCSPRSGDLSVYWYQQSLDQGLQFLIQYYNGEERAKGNILERFSAQQFPDLHSELNLSSLELGDSALYFCASSVQGGTEAFFGQGTRLTVV.

The CDR3 nucleotides are TGCGCCAGCAGCCAAGGACGGTCTGGAAACACCATATATTTT. Translation gives CASSQGRSGNTIYF. The rearrangement uses TRBV4-3 and TRBJ1-3; D is uncertain. The germline CDR1 and CDR2 sequences are LGHNA and YSLEER. This CDR3 has 14 amino acids. V lost 1 base, J lost 1 base, and 5 bases lay in between.

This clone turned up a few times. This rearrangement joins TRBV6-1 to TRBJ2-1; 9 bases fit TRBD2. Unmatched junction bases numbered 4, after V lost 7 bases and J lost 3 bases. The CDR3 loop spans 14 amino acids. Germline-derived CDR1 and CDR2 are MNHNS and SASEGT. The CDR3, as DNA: TGTGCCAGCACTTCGACTAGCGGCTACAATGAGCAGTTCTTC. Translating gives CASTSTSGYNEQFF.

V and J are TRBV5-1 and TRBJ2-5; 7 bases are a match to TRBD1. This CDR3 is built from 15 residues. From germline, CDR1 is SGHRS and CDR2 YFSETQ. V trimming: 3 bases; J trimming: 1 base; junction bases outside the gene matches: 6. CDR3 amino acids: CASSSGTVAQETQYF. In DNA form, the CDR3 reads TGCGCCAGCAGCTCTGGGACAGTGGCCCAAGAGACCCAGTACTTC.

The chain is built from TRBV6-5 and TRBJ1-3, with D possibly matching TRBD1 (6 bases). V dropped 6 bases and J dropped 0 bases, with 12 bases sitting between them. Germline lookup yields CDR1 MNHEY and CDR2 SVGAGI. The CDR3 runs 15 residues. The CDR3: CASSRGQSSGNTIYF. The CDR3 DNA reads TGTGCCAGCAGCCGCGGACAGAGCTCTGGAAACACCATATATTTT.

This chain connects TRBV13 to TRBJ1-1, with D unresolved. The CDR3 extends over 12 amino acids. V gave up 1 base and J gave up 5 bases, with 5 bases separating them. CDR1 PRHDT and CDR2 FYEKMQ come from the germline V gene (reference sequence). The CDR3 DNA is TGTGCCAGCAGCTTAGACGTAACTGAAGCTTTCTTT. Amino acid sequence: CASSLDVTEAFF.

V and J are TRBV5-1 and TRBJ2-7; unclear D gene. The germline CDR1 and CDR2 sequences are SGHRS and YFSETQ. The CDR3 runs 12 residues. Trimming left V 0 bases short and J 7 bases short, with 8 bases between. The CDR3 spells CASSLGPGEQYF. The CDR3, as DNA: TGCGCCAGCAGCTTGGGACCGGGTGAGCAGTACTTC.

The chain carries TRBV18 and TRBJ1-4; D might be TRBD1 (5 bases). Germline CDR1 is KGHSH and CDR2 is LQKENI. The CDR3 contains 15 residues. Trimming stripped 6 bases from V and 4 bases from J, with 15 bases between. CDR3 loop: CASSRIHDSNEKLFF. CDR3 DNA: TGTGCCAGCTCCCGGATCCATGACAGTAATGAAAAACTGTTTTTT.

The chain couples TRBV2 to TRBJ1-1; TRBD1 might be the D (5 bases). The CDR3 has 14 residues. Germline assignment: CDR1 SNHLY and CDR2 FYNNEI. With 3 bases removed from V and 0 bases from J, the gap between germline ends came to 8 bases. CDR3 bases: TGTGCCAGCAGTGAGGGGGAACTGAACACTGAAGCTTTCTTT. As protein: CASSEGELNTEAFF.